Listed below are T cell receptor beta chains from one sample, sequenced in a study of cytomegalovirus exposure and HLA in healthy donors. Produced via immunoSEQ multiplex PCR; TCRdb's table is partial and in-frame only. The profile covers approximately 140,000 clones, with roughly 80% appearing a single time and approximately 0.9% taken by the ten largest. The sequencing sample was made of PBMCs. Every receptor here comes from a man between 18 and 29 years old in good health and CMV-seronegative. CDR3s include the opening cysteine and the closing phenylalanine or tryptophan. The D gene is left open where the match is weak. Only some rows state a clone size, as once, few, many or a class for expanded clones.

v_call	d_call	j_call	clone_size	cdr3_nt	cdr3_aa
TRBV2	NA	TRBJ2-3	NA	TGTGCCAGCAGCGTATATGTTGATACGCAGTATTTT	CASSVYVDTQYF
TRBV2	TRBD2	TRBJ2-5	NA	TGTGCCAGCAGTGCGGATAGCGGGGGCCTATACCAAGAGACCCAGTACTTC	CASSADSGGLYQETQYF
TRBV6-5	TRBD1	TRBJ1-1	NA	TGTGCCAGCAGTTACACAGGGGTGGTCGCTGAAGCTTTCTTT	CASSYTGVVAEAFF
TRBV5-1	TRBD1	TRBJ2-2	NA	TGCGCCAGCAACTCGGGACAGGGGAACGGGGAGCTGTTTTTT	CASNSGQGNGELFF
TRBV7-6	TRBD1	TRBJ2-7	NA	TGTGCCAGCAGCCCCCGGACAGGGGGAGTCTACGAGCAGTACTTC	CASSPRTGGVYEQYF
TRBV7-9	NA	TRBJ1-5	NA	TGTGCCAGCAGCATTATGAATCAGCCCCAGCATTTT	CASSIMNQPQHF
TRBV30	TRBD2	TRBJ2-7	NA	TGTGCCTGGAGTCCAGCGGGACCCTACGAGCAGTACTTC	CAWSPAGPYEQYF
TRBV4-3	TRBD2	TRBJ2-1	NA	TGCGCCAGCAGCCAAGACGCTGGAGCGGGGGCCCACAATGAGCAGTTCTTC	CASSQDAGAGAHNEQFF
TRBV5-1	TRBD1	TRBJ2-5	NA	TGCGCCAGCAGCTGGGGACAGCCAAAGACCCAGTACTTC	CASSWGQPKTQYF
TRBV2	NA	TRBJ1-1	few	TGTGCCAGCAGCGAACAGGGTAAGGACACTGAAGCTTTCTTT	CASSEQGKDTEAFF
TRBV5-1	NA	TRBJ2-7	NA	TGCGCCAGCAGCTTGGAGTCAGGGTCCTACGAGCAGTACTTC	CASSLESGSYEQYF
TRBV7-8	TRBD1	TRBJ2-5	NA	TGTGCCAGCAGTTTCGGACAGGGGTCGGGAGAGACCCAGTACTTC	CASSFGQGSGETQYF
TRBV29-1	NA	TRBJ2-3	NA	TGCAGCGTGGGGGTAGGTCAGGGGACGCAGTATTTT	CSVGVGQGTQYF